A single sample gave rise to the 20 T cell receptor beta chains below, sequenced in a study of T cells in localized non-small cell lung cancer. The method was immunoSEQ multiplex PCR; TCRdb's version includes in-frame clones alone and lacks a portion of them. Seen here are about 15,000 clones, more than 80% observed once, and the top ten hold over 4%. The sequenced sample was peripheral blood, obtained before any cancer treatment. Receptors were obtained from a woman aged 35 to 69 with stage I lung adenocarcinoma.

This chain uses TRBV6-5 with TRBJ1-4; D gene unclear. Germline CDR1 reads MNHEY; CDR2 reads SVGAGI. The CDR3 extends over 14 amino acids. Between the trimmed V and J ends, which lost 2 bases and 6 bases, there was a span of 10 bases. CDR3 loop: CASSYIREDEKLFF. The CDR3 DNA reads as TGTGCCAGCAGTTACATAAGGGAGGATGAAAAACTGTTTTTT.

In its sample, this clone was seen a few times. V and J are TRBV18 and TRBJ1-2; no firm D call. Trimming took off 3 bases at V and 4 bases at J, with 9 bases between the two ends. The CDR3 contains 13 residues. The germline V gene has CDR1 KGHSH and CDR2 LQKENI. The CDR3 DNA reads as TGTGCCAGCTCACCGGTAGAAACCTATGGCTACACCTTC. This encodes CASSPVETYGYTF.

V and J are TRBV7-9 and TRBJ2-3; D gene ambiguous. CDR3 length: 16 amino acids. The germline V gene encodes CDR1 SEHNR and CDR2 FQNEAQ (reference sequence). Trimming shortened V by 5 bases and J by 0 bases, and 15 bases separated the two germline ends. The CDR3 nucleotides read TGTGCCAGCAGCCCTACCCTTGGATCTAGCACAGATACGCAGTATTTT. It encodes CASSPTLGSSTDTQYF.

V usage is TRBV5-1 and J usage is TRBJ2-3, with 10 bases fitting TRBD2. From germline, CDR1 is SGHRS and CDR2 YFSETQ. CDR3 size: 19 residues. Trimming cost V 0 bases and J 2 bases; bases outside gene matches: 12. CDR3 DNA sequence: TGCGCCAGCAGCTTGGGGAAACAAGCGGGGGGGCCTGTCACAGATACGCAGTATTTT. Residues: CASSLGKQAGGPVTDTQYF.

V gene TRBV6-5 combines with J gene TRBJ1-1; D is ambiguous. Germline assignment: CDR1 MNHEY and CDR2 SVGAGI. The V end lost 8 bases, the J end lost 2 bases, and 3 bases lay between the germline ends. CDR3 length equals 10 residues. CDR3 in amino acids: CASGNTEAFF. In DNA form, the CDR3 reads TGTGCCAGCGGAAACACTGAAGCTTTCTTT.

The rearrangement links TRBV4-3 to TRBJ1-4, with D perhaps TRBD1 (5 bases). V lost 0 bases to trimming and J lost 7 bases, with 24 bases between them. The germline gives CDR1 LGHNA, CDR2 YSLEER. This CDR3 has 19 residues. The CDR3 is CASSQEGVPRGGVGEKLFF. The CDR3 region has the DNA TGCGCCAGCAGCCAAGAGGGGGTTCCTAGGGGAGGTGTGGGTGAAAAACTGTTTTTT.

The chain recombines TRBV9 with TRBJ1-4; the D is unclear. Germline V lookup: CDR1 SGDLS, CDR2 YYNGEE. CDR3 length equals 15 residues. V was cut by 0 bases and J by 0 bases, with 6 bases left in between. In nucleotides, the CDR3 is TGTGCCAGCAGCGTAGGGGTCGCAACTAATGAAAAACTGTTTTTT. It encodes CASSVGVATNEKLFF.

The rearrangement joins TRBV5-6 to TRBJ2-5; either TRBD1 or TRBD2 may fit D (5 bases each). Deletions cut 3 bases from V and 5 bases from J, with 14 bases between. The germline CDR1 and CDR2 sequences are SGHDT and YYEEEE. This CDR3 comprises 14 residues. The CDR3 nucleotides are TGTGCCAGCAGCTGGGCTGGGACGCGTGAGACCCAGTACTTC. It translates to CASSWAGTRETQYF.

The V and J genes are TRBV6-1 and TRBJ1-5; D remains ambiguous. Germline loops: CDR1 MNHNS, CDR2 SASEGT. Trimming left V 7 bases short and J 6 bases short, with 13 bases between. This CDR3 spans 13 amino acids. The CDR3 reads CASTAEGGQPQHF. The CDR3, as DNA: TGTGCCAGCACCGCGGAGGGTGGTCAGCCCCAGCATTTT.

This clone was picked up one time. The J gene is TRBJ2-7, the V gene TRBV5-1, with D tentatively TRBD1 or TRBD2 (5 bases each). V gave up 4 bases and J gave up 3 bases, with 26 bases separating them. The CDR3 length is 18 residues. Germline loops: CDR1 SGHRS, CDR2 YFSETQ. The CDR3 region has the DNA TGCGCCAGCAGCGGTCCCGGGACGGATCCTATGAGGGGCTACGAGCAGTACTTC. Translation gives CASSGPGTDPMRGYEQYF. The variable domain in full, completed from reference TRBV5-1 and TRBJ2-7, reads KAGVTQTPRYLIKTRGQQVTLSCSPISGHRSVSWYQQTPGQGLQFLFEYFSETQRNKGNFPGRFSGRQFSNSRSEMNVSTLELGDSALYLCASSGPGTDPMRGYEQYFGPGTRLTVT.

This chain joins TRBV6-5 and TRBJ2-7, with D uncertain. The CDR3 totals 11 residues. Trimming left V 5 bases short and J 3 bases short, with 5 bases between. CDR1 and CDR2 from the germline V gene are MNHEY and SVGAGI. CDR3 residues: CASSTYYEQYF. CDR3 sequence (DNA): TGTGCCAGCAGTACCTACTACGAGCAGTACTTC.

The DNA of the CDR3 is TGTGCCAGCAGCTTGGGGGACAAGGGCAATCAGCCCCAGCATTTT. As protein: CASSLGDKGNQPQHF. The chain combines TRBV5-8 with TRBJ1-5; tentative D call: TRBD1 (6 bases). V dropped 0 bases and J dropped 2 bases, with 9 bases sitting between them. There are 15 residues in the CDR3. Germline CDR1 SGHTS, CDR2 YDEGEE.

This clone occurred once. The chain combines TRBV10-2 with TRBJ1-1; D call uncertain. Trimming stripped 2 bases from V and 2 bases from J, with 9 bases between. Germline V gene lookup returns CDR1 WSHSY and CDR2 SAAADI. The CDR3 runs to 14 residues. For the CDR3, the DNA is TGCGCCAGCAGTGAGGAGACACTTAACACTGAAGCTTTCTTT. It is translated as CASSEETLNTEAFF.

The genes are TRBV6-1 and TRBJ1-1; tentative D call: TRBD1 (6 bases). Germline V gene sequence: CDR1 MNHNS, CDR2 SASEGT. The CDR3 is made up of 9 amino acids. CDR3 residues: CVSGQEAFF. CDR3 DNA sequence: TGTGTGTCCGGACAGGAAGCTTTCTTT.

The chain recombines TRBV7-8 with TRBJ2-1, with TRBD2 matching over 8 bases. V trimming: 4 bases; J trimming: 9 bases; junction bases outside the gene matches: 8. This CDR3 contains 14 residues. Germline V lookup: CDR1 SGHVS, CDR2 FQNEAQ. Written as DNA, the CDR3 is TGTGCCAGCAGCTGGGGACTAGTTCGGGTTGAGCAGTTCTTC. It is translated as CASSWGLVRVEQFF.

The chain couples TRBV5-6 to TRBJ2-7; 10 nucleotides align to TRBD1. This CDR3 has 16 amino acids. The V gene's germline CDR1 is SGHDT and CDR2 YYEEEE. The V and J ends lost 1 base and 2 bases, in that order; junction bases with no gene match: 6. CDR3 sequence reads: CASSLSLGQGTYEQYF. CDR3 coding DNA: TGTGCCAGCAGCTTGAGCTTGGGACAGGGGACCTACGAGCAGTACTTC. Filled out from reference TRBV5-6 and TRBJ2-7, the complete variable domain reads DAGVTQSPTHLIKTRGQQVTLRCSPKSGHDTVSWYQQALGQGPQFIFQYYEEEERQRGNFPDRFSGHQFPNYSSELNVNALLLGDSALYLCASSLSLGQGTYEQYFGPGTRLTVT.

This sequence joins TRBV4-1 and TRBJ2-5; D gene uncertain. V shed 0 bases and J shed 7 bases, with 15 bases lying between them. CDR1 MGHRA and CDR2 YSYEKL come from the germline V gene. The CDR3 spans 15 residues. The chain's CDR3 is CASSQEAQVSGTQYF. CDR3 sequence (DNA): TGCGCCAGCAGCCAAGAGGCTCAGGTGTCGGGGACCCAGTACTTC.

The J gene is TRBJ2-2, the V gene TRBV18; 9 bases align to TRBD1. The ends lost 3 bases at V and 4 bases at J; junction bases unmatched: 9. The germline gives CDR1 KGHSH, CDR2 LQKENI. CDR3 length: 17 residues. DNA of the CDR3: TGTGCCAGCTCACCGACCCCGGGACAGGGAAGCACCGGGGAGCTGTTTTTT. Translation: CASSPTPGQGSTGELFF.

V gene TRBV10-3 combines with J gene TRBJ1-1; D is undetermined. The CDR3 covers 14 residues. V was clipped by 3 bases and J by 5 bases, with 13 bases between them. Looked up from germline, CDR1 is ENHRY and CDR2 is SYGVKD. CDR3 loop: CAISDVGRETEAFF. The CDR3 nucleotides are TGTGCCATCAGTGATGTTGGGAGGGAGACTGAAGCTTTCTTT.

CDR3 protein: CASSKRQGGRGNYGYTF. CDR3 coding DNA: TGTGCCAGCAGCAAACGACAGGGGGGTAGAGGTAACTATGGCTACACCTTC. This chain connects TRBV7-9 to TRBJ1-2, with 9 bases matching TRBD1. V lost 5 bases and J lost 1; bases outside the gene matches: 11. Germline CDR1 is SEHNR and CDR2 is FQNEAQ (reference sequence). CDR3 size: 17 residues.